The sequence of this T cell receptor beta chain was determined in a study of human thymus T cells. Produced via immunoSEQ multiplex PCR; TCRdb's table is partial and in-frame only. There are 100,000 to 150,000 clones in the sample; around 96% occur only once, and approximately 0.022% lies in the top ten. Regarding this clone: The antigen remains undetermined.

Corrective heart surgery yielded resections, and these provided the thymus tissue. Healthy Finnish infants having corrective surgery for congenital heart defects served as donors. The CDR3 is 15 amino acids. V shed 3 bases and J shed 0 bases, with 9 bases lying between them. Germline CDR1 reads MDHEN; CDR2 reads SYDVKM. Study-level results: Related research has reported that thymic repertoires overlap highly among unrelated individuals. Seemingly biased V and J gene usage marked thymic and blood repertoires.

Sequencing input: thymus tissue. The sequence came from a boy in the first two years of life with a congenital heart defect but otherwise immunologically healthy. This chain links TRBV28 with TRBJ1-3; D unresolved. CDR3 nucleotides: TGTGCCAGCAGTTTCGGTACGGACTCTGGAAACACCATATATTTT. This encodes CASSFGTDSGNTIYF.